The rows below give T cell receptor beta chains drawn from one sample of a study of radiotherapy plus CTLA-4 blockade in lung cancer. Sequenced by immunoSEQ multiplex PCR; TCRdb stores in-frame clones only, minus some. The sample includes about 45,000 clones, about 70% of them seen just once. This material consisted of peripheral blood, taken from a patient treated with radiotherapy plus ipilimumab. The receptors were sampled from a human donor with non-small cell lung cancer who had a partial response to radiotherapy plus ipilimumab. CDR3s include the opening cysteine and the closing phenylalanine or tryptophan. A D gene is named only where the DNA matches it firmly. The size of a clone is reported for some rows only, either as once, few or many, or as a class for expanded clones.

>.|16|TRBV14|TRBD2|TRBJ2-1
TGTGCCAGCAGCCTTCTAGCGGGAGGTTTATACAATGAGCAGTTCTTC
CASSLLAGGLYNEQFF
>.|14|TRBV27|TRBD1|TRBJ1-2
TGTGCCAGCAGACGGGACAGGGGCGACTATGGCTACACCTTC
CASRRDRGDYGYTF
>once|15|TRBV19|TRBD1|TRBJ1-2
TGTGCCAGTAGTCCGAGGTGGGGACAGGGCTATGGCTACACCTTC
CASSPRWGQGYGYTF
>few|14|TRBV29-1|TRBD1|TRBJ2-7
TGCAGCGCCCGCCGGACAGGGGGAACCTACGAGCAGTACTTC
CSARRTGGTYEQYF
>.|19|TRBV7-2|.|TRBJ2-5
TGTGCCAGCAGCTTTGGGGGCTTCGGTCCCCCAGGACTCCAAGAGACCCAGTACTTC
CASSFGGFGPPGLQETQYF
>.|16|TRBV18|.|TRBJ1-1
TGTGCCAGCTCACCGGAAATAGGGGTGATGAACACTGAAGCTTTCTTT
CASSPEIGVMNTEAFF
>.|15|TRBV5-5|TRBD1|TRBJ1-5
TGTGCCAGCAGCTCGACAGGGATTGAGGGTCAGCCCCAGCATTTT
CASSSTGIEGQPQHF
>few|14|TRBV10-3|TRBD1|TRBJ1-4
TGTGCCATCAGTGAGGTCCGGGACAGTGAAAAACTGTTTTTT
CAISEVRDSEKLFF
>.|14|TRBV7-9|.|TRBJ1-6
TGTGCCAGCAGCTCCTCCCCTATCAATTCACCCCTCCACTTT
CASSSSPINSPLHF
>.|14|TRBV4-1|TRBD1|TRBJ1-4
TGCGCCAGCAGCCAAGAGGACAGGGGGGGAAAACTGTTTTTT
CASSQEDRGGKLFF
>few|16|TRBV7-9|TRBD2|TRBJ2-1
TGTGCCAGCAGCTTAATCGGGACTAGCATTAGGAATGAGCAGTTCTTC
CASSLIGTSIRNEQFF
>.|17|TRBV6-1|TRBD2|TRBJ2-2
TGTGCCAGCAGTGACCTAGCGGGAGGGCCGTACACCGGGGAGCTGTTTTTT
CASSDLAGGPYTGELFF
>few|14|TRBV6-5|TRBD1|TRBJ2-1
TGTGCCAGCACTTACAGGGGGCTTTGGAATGAGCAGTTCTTC
CASTYRGLWNEQFF
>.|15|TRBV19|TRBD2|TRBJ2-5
TGTGCCAGCAGTTCCATGGCCAGCGGGGAAGAGACCCAGTACTTC
CASSSMASGEETQYF
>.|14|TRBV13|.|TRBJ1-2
TGTGCCAGCAAAAGGATGGCAGGGAACTATGGCTACACCTTC
CASKRMAGNYGYTF
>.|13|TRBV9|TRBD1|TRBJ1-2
TGTGCCAGCAGCGATGACAGGGCCCGTGGCTACACCTTC
CASSDDRARGYTF
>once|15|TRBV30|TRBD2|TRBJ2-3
TGTGCCTGGAGTCTAGCGGGGGGGCGTTCAGATACGCAGTATTTT
CAWSLAGGRSDTQYF
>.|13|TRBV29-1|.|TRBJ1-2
TGCAGCGTTGTAGCGAGGGCGGGATATGGCTACACCTTC
CSVVARAGYGYTF
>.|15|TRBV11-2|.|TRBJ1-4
TGTGCCAGCAGCTTAGCGCCGGGACTCCCCCGGGAACTGTTTTTT
CASSLAPGLPRELFF
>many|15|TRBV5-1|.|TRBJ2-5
TGCGCCAGCAGCGGGGGTACAGGGTTCCAAGAGACCCAGTACTTC
CASSGGTGFQETQYF
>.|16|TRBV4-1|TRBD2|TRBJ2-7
TGCGCCAGCAGCCAAGTAGCTAGCGGGGGGACCTACGAGCAGTACTTC
CASSQVASGGTYEQYF
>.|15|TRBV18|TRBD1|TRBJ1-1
TGTGCCAGTGGACAGGGGCGTAATTTGAACACTGAAGCTTTCTTT
CASGQGRNLNTEAFF
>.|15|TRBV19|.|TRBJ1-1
TGTGCCAGTAGTCGTACGGGACAAGCGAACACTGAAGCTTTCTTT
CASSRTGQANTEAFF
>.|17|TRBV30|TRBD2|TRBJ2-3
TGTGCCTGGAACGCGGGACTAGCGGGGGGGCAGGGAGATACGCAGTATTTT
CAWNAGLAGGQGDTQYF
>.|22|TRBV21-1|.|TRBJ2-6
TGTGCCAGCAGCAAAGTTACTAAGATGGACAGGAGGACCTTGCCTGGGGCCAACGTCCTGACTTTC
CASSKVTKMDRRTLPGANVLTF
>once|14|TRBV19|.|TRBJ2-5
TGTGCCAGTAGTATCGCTCTCGGGGGTTGGACCCAGTACTTC
CASSIALGGWTQYF
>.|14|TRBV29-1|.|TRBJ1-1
TGCAGCTCCGGAGGGGCAGGCGGGAACACTGAAGCTTTCTTT
CSSGGAGGNTEAFF
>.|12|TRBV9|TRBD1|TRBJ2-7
TGTGCCAGCAGCGCGACAGGGTCCGAGCAGTACTTC
CASSATGSEQYF
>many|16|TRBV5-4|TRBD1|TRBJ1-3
TGTGCCAGCAGCGCCGGACAGGGGAGCCCTGGAAACACCATATATTTT
CASSAGQGSPGNTIYF
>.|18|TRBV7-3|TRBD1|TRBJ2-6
TGTGCCAGCAGCTTAGAGACAGGGGCTCGCTCTGGGGCCAACGTCCTGACTTTC
CASSLETGARSGANVLTF
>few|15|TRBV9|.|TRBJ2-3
TGTGCCAGCAGCCGATACGGGGATCTCACAGATACGCAGTATTTT
CASSRYGDLTDTQYF
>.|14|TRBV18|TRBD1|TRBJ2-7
TGTGCCAGCTCACCGACAGGGACGACCTACGAGCAGTACTTC
CASSPTGTTYEQYF
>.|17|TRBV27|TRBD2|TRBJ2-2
TGTGCCAGCAGTTTCTTCGGGACTAGCGGCCTCACCGGGGAGCTGTTTTTT
CASSFFGTSGLTGELFF
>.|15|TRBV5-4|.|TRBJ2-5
TGTGCCAGCAGCGCCGGACTACCCCTGGGTGAGACCCAGTACTTC
CASSAGLPLGETQYF
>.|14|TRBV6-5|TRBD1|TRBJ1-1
TGTGCCAGCAGTGGGCGGACAGGGGCGCGGAGAGCTTTCTTT
CASSGRTGARRAFF
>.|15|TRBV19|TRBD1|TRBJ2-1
TGTGCCAGTAGTGTCGACAGGGGTTACTACAATGAGCAGTTCTTC
CASSVDRGYYNEQFF
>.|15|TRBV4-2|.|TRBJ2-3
TGTGCCAGCAGCTTATCAGCGGCTAGCACAGATACGCAGTATTTT
CASSLSAASTDTQYF
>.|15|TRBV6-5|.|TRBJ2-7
TGTGCCAGCAGTTACGGAGGGGTGCTCGGCTACGAGCAGTACTTC
CASSYGGVLGYEQYF
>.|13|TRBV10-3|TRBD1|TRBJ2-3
TGTGCCATCAGAGACAGGGATGCGGATACGCAGTATTTT
CAIRDRDADTQYF
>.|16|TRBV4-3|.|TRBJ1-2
TGCGCCAGCAGCCAAGATGGGCAGGGTGATTACTATGGCTACACCTTC
CASSQDGQGDYYGYTF
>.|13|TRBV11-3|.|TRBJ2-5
TGTGCCAGCAGCTTAGCAGGGTCAGAGACCCAGTACTTC
CASSLAGSETQYF
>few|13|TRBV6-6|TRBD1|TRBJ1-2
TGTGCCAGCAGCCCGGGACAGAACTATGGCTACACCTTC
CASSPGQNYGYTF
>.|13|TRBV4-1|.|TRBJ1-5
TGCGCCAGCAGCCAAGCGTCCCATCAGCCCCAGCATTTT
CASSQASHQPQHF
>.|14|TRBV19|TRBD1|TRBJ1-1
TGTGCCAGTAGCGAGACAGGGGGCCACACTGAAGCTTTCTTT
CASSETGGHTEAFF
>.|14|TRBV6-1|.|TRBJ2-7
TGTGCCAGCACCCCCGGGGAAGCCCTCTACGAGCAGTACTTC
CASTPGEALYEQYF
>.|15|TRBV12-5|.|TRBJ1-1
TGTGCTAGTGGTCTCCCGTTCGGTTTTAACACTGAAGCTTTCTTT
CASGLPFGFNTEAFF
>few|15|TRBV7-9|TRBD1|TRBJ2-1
TGTGCCAGCAGCTCATACGGGACAGATCACAATGAGCAGTTCTTC
CASSSYGTDHNEQFF
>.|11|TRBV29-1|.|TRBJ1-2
TGCAGCGTTGAACAGAACTATGGCTACACCTTC
CSVEQNYGYTF
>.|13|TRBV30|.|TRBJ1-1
TGTGCCTGGAGAGTTACAGTGAACACTGAAGCTTTCTTT
CAWRVTVNTEAFF
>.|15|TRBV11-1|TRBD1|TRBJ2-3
TGTGCCAGCAGCCCCCTCGGGCAGGGGGCAGATACGCAGTATTTT
CASSPLGQGADTQYF